The present T cell receptor beta chain was sequenced within a study of tumor and adjacent non-tumor tissue in lung cancer. Looking at the study overall: There were some 11 adenocarcinoma, a couple of squamous cell carcinoma and 1 small cell lung cancer cases. Aged about 31 to 80 years, patients included 10 men and a few women with stage I to III disease.

A note on this clonotype: What it recognizes is unknown. The junction and the germline gene differ at one end; a read error may be behind it.

From germline, CDR1 is MNHEY and CDR2 SVGEGT. This CDR3 spans 16 amino acids. This sample's RNA came from whole unsorted tissue. The library came from three nested PCR rounds adapted from ARM-PCR protocols. TCRdb reanalysed the multiplex PCR reads using MiXCR and keeps one entry per CDR3 protein. The sample lists over 100,000 distinct CDR3 sequences, roughly 75% occurring once. Study-level results: Compared with tumor, normal lung showed significantly lower TCR diversity. Normal lung showed higher cumulative top 100 clone frequency than tumor.

Sequenced material: lung tumor tissue. This rearrangement joins TRBV6-2 or TRBV6-3 to TRBJ1-1; the D is unclear. This clonotype was obtained from a woman aged 55-70 years with non-small cell lung cancer. CDR3 bases: TGTGTCAGCAGTTACTGGAGGGCGGCCAGAAACACTGAAGCTTTCTTT. It codes for CVSSYWRAARNTEAFF.